Following are 21 T cell receptor beta chains from one sample sequenced in a study of cytomegalovirus exposure and HLA in healthy donors. PCR involved 60 Vbeta and 13 Jbeta primers. Measured with immunoSEQ multiplex PCR; TCRdb has only the in-frame clones, and not every one. The sample carries about 55,000 clones, 82% recorded once. What was sequenced was PBMCs. Receptor source: a man in his thirties or forties in good health and CMV-seronegative.

J is TRBJ1-5 and V is TRBV19; weak D call: TRBD1 (6 bases). V was shortened by 3 bases and J by 6 bases, with 15 bases between the two germline ends. Germline assignment: CDR1 LNHDA and CDR2 SQIVND (reference sequence). The length of the CDR3 is 15 residues. The CDR3 nucleotides are TGTGCCAGTAGTATTTCAGGGGATTCGAGTCAGCCCCAGCATTTT. Amino acid sequence: CASSISGDSSQPQHF.

The chain uses TRBV18 and TRBJ2-7; D uncertain. Trimming left V 4 bases short and J 2 bases short, with 12 bases between. The CDR3 loop spans 14 amino acids. The germline CDR1 and CDR2 sequences are KGHSH and LQKENI. Here the CDR3 reads CASSLATGTYEQYF. CDR3 bases: TGTGCCAGCTCACTTGCGACGGGTACCTACGAGCAGTACTTC.

This sequence joins TRBV18 and TRBJ2-3; a possible D gene is TRBD1 (5 bases). The germline V gene has CDR1 KGHSH and CDR2 LQKENI. V was trimmed by 6 bases and J by 4 bases, leaving 8 bases between them. This CDR3 spans 12 amino acids. As DNA, the CDR3 is TGTGCCAGCTCCAGGGCGGCAGATACGCAGTATTTT. Translating it yields CASSRAADTQYF.

In its sample, this clone was seen a few times. The chain carries TRBV6-5 and TRBJ1-2; TRBD1 aligns across 7 bases. Looked up from germline, CDR1 is MNHEY and CDR2 is SVGAGI. The CDR3 spans 15 residues. Trimming took 2 bases from V and 2 from J; bases not matched to a gene: 5. CDR3: CASSYAGTANYGYTF. CDR3 DNA: TGTGCCAGCAGTTACGCCGGGACAGCAAACTATGGCTACACCTTC.

The V gene is TRBV7-6, the J gene TRBJ2-7; 10 bases fit TRBD2. The ends lost 5 bases at V and 3 bases at J; junction bases unmatched: 19. The length of the CDR3 is 19 residues. Germline CDR1 SGHVS, CDR2 FNYEAQ. This CDR3 reads CASSPEAGLAGVNFYEQYF. In DNA, the CDR3 is TGTGCCAGCAGCCCGGAGGCGGGCCTAGCGGGAGTGAATTTCTACGAGCAGTACTTC.

The CDR3 DNA reads as TGCAGCGTTGCGACGCCAGGGCAGGGCTACACCTTC. As protein: CSVATPGQGYTF. The V and J genes are TRBV29-1 and TRBJ1-2, with TRBD1 as a possible D gene (5 bases). Germline values: CDR1 SQVTM, CDR2 ANQGSEA. The CDR3 covers 12 residues. The germline V and J ends were trimmed by 4 bases and 8 bases, with 14 bases remaining between them.

The chain has TRBV7-9 and TRBJ2-2; 10 nucleotides align to TRBD2. This CDR3 spans 16 amino acids. The V and J ends lost 4 bases and 1 base, in that order; junction bases with no gene match: 3. Per germline, CDR1 SEHNR and CDR2 FQNEAQ (reference sequence). CDR3 DNA sequence: TGTGCCAGCAGCTCCAGCGGGGGGGTGAACACCGGGGAGCTGTTTTTT. Its translation is CASSSSGGVNTGELFF.

V gene TRBV5-4 combines with J gene TRBJ1-1, with TRBD1 matching 8 bases. This CDR3 has 13 amino acids. V shed 3 bases and J 9 bases; nucleotides not matched to a gene: 7. Per the germline V gene, CDR1 is SGHNT and CDR2 is YYREEE (reference sequence). The CDR3 DNA follows: TGTGCCAGCAGCTCACTTGGACAGGGCAAAGCTTTCTTT. Amino acid sequence: CASSSLGQGKAFF.

The gene calls are TRBV4-2 and TRBJ2-7; 7 bases fit TRBD2. Germline V gene data show CDR1 as LGHNA and CDR2 as YNFKEQ. Trimming cost V 1 base and J 0 bases; bases outside gene matches: 6. The CDR3 extends over 16 amino acids. CDR3 bases: TGTGCCAGCAGCCAAGTTTGGCGGGGGAGCTCCTACGAGCAGTACTTC. Translation gives CASSQVWRGSSYEQYF.

The V gene is TRBV11-2, the J gene TRBJ2-1; 10 bases line up with TRBD2. V was pared by 3 bases and J by 5 bases, with 10 bases of the junction left unmatched. The CDR3 spans 17 residues. The V gene's germline CDR1 is SGHAT and CDR2 FQNNGV. The chain's CDR3 is CASSFGGLAEVNNEQFF. CDR3 in DNA: TGTGCCAGCAGCTTCGGCGGACTAGCGGAAGTTAACAATGAGCAGTTCTTC.

The rearrangement links TRBV4-1 to TRBJ2-7; 8 nucleotides line up with TRBD2. CDR1 MGHRA and CDR2 YSYEKL come from the germline V gene. The CDR3 runs to 16 residues. Trimming at V came to 0 bases and at J to 1 base, leaving 5 bases not matched to a gene. For the CDR3, the DNA is TGCGCCAGCAGCCAAGATCTTTTAGCGGGGTCCTACGAGCAGTACTTC. This translates into CASSQDLLAGSYEQYF.

The chain links TRBV6-5 to TRBJ2-2; 9 nucleotides agree with TRBD2. The CDR3 is made up of 15 amino acids. J gave up 6 bases and V 2 bases, and 4 bases lay outside the gene matches. CDR1 and CDR2 from the germline V gene are MNHEY and SVGAGI. The CDR3 DNA reads as TGTGCCAGCAGTTACGAGGGCGGGAGGGCCGGGGAGCTGTTTTTT. It codes for CASSYEGGRAGELFF.

The chain links TRBV25-1 to TRBJ2-3; 9 bases map to TRBD1. Germline V gene sequence: CDR1 MGHDK, CDR2 SYGVNS. Trimming took 5 bases from V and 2 from J; bases not matched to a gene: 2. This CDR3 spans 14 amino acids. This CDR3 is CASSTGGFTDTQYF. Written as DNA, the CDR3 is TGTGCCAGCAGTACAGGGGGCTTCACAGATACGCAGTATTTT.

This clone was detected once. This rearrangement joins TRBV7-2 to TRBJ2-1; 8 nucleotides match TRBD2. Per the germline V gene, CDR1 is SGHTA and CDR2 is FQGNSA. The V segment lost 0 bases and the J segment 5 bases; nucleotides outside the gene matches: 9. The length of the CDR3 is 17 residues. Here the CDR3 DNA reads TGTGCCAGCAGCTTAGCGCTTGCGGGAGGAGTTAACAATGAGCAGTTCTTC. Translated: CASSLALAGGVNNEQFF.

The genes are TRBV7-2 and TRBJ2-1, with D tentatively TRBD2 (5 bases). This CDR3 region has 14 residues. Germline CDR1 is SGHTA and CDR2 is FQGNSA. V lost 3 bases and J 5 bases, leaving 11 bases between the germline ends. DNA of the CDR3: TGTGCCAGCAGCTTTGGACGGGATCACAATGAGCAGTTCTTC. This sequence encodes CASSFGRDHNEQFF.

The chain is built from TRBV7-9 and TRBJ2-1, with TRBD2 as a possible D gene (7 bases). The CDR3 sequence is 16 residues long. Between the trimmed V and J ends, which lost 2 bases and 8 bases, there was a span of 19 bases. Per germline, CDR1 SEHNR and CDR2 FQNEAQ (reference sequence). CDR3 amino acids: CASSLKGGGEGHEQFF. The CDR3 DNA is TGTGCCAGCAGCTTAAAGGGGGGGGGAGAGGGACATGAGCAGTTCTTC.

The gene calls are TRBV10-2 and TRBJ2-2; 12 bases align to TRBD2. The junction had 18 bases not matched to a gene; V was cut back by 7 bases and J by 6 bases. The germline gives CDR1 WSHSY, CDR2 SAAADI. This CDR3 contains 19 residues. CDR3 residues: CASTLAGGLFGALAGELFF. DNA for the CDR3: TGCGCCAGCACTCTAGCGGGGGGGCTTTTCGGCGCTCTCGCCGGGGAGCTGTTTTTT.

This clone was counted between two and nine times. The chain has TRBV7-9 and TRBJ2-1; D gene unclear. This CDR3 has 13 residues. From germline, CDR1 is SEHNR and CDR2 FQNEAQ (reference sequence). Trimming took off 1 base at V and 4 bases at J, with 5 bases between the two ends. The chain's CDR3 is CASSLGTYNEQFF. The CDR3 coding sequence is TGTGCCAGCAGCTTAGGTACATACAATGAGCAGTTCTTC.

The V gene is TRBV6-6, the J gene TRBJ1-5, with D possibly TRBD1 on 6 matching bases. Trimming stripped 4 bases from V and 5 bases from J, with 15 bases between. CDR1 is MNHNY and CDR2 is SVGAGI in the germline V gene (reference sequence). The CDR3 contains 15 residues. Written as DNA, the CDR3 is TGTGCCAGCAGTTTCACAGGGCCCTCCTATCAGCCCCAGCATTTT. This sequence encodes CASSFTGPSYQPQHF.

The gene calls are TRBV6-5 and TRBJ2-5, with D hard to call. The DNA end lines up better with TRBJ2-7; the J call may be wrong. CDR1 and CDR2 (germline): MNHEY, SVGAGI. This CDR3 has 11 residues. The CDR3 protein is CASSTSYEQYF. CDR3 DNA sequence: TGTGCCAGCAGTACCTCCTACGAGCAGTACTTC.

The table lists this clone with a few counts. The chain links TRBV5-1 to TRBJ2-7, with D perhaps matching TRBD1 (5 bases). Germline CDR1 and CDR2: SGHRS and YFSETQ. Trimming took 4 bases from V and 2 from J, leaving 7 bases between them. The CDR3 runs to 12 residues. DNA of the CDR3: TGCGCCAGCAGCCTAGGGGCCTACGAGCAGTACTTC. Its translation is CASSLGAYEQYF. Full variable domain (missing parts from reference TRBV5-1 and TRBJ2-7): KAGVTQTPRYLIKTRGQQVTLSCSPISGHRSVSWYQQTPGQGLQFLFEYFSETQRNKGNFPGRFSGRQFSNSRSEMNVSTLELGDSALYLCASSLGAYEQYFGPGTRLTVT.